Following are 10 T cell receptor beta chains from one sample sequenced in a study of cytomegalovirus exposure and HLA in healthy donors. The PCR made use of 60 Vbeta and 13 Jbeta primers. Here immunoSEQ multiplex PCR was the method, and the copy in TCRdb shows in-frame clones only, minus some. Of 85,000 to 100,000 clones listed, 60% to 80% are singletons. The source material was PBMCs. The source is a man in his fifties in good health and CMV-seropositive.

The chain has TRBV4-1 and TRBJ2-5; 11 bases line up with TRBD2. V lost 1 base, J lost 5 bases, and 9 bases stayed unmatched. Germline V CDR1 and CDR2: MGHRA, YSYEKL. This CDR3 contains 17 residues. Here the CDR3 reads CASSQGSLAGGSETQYF. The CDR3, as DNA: TGCGCCAGCAGCCAAGGTTCCCTAGCGGGGGGTTCGGAGACCCAGTACTTC.

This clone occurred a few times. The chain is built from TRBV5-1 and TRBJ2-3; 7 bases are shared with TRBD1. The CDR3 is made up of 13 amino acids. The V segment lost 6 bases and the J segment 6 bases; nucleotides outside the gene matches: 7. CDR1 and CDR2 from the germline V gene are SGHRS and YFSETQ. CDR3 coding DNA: TGCGCCAGCACAGGGTTGACAGGGGATACGCAGTATTTT. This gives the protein CASTGLTGDTQYF.

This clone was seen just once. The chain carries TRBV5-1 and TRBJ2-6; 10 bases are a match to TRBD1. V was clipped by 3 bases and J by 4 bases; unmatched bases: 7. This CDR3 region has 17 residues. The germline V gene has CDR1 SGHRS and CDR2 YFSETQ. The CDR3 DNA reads TGCGCCAGCAGCTCCGGGACAGGGGCGCCAGGGGCCAACGTCCTGACTTTC. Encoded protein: CASSSGTGAPGANVLTF.

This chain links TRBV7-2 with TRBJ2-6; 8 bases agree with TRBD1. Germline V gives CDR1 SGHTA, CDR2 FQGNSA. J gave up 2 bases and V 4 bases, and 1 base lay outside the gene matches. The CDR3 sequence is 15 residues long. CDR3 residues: CASSSTGAGANVLTF. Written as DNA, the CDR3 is TGTGCCAGCAGCTCGACAGGGGCTGGGGCCAACGTCCTGACTTTC.

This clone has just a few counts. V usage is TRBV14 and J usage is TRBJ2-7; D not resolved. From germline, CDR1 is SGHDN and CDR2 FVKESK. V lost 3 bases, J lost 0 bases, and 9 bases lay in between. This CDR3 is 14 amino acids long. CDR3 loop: CASSQYLSSYEQYF. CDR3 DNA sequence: TGTGCCAGCAGCCAGTATCTGAGCTCCTACGAGCAGTACTTC.

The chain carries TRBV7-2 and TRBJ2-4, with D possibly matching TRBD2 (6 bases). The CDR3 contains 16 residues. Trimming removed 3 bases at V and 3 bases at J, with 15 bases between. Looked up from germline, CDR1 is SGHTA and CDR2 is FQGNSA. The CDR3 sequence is CASSFTSIENKNIQYF. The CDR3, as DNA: TGTGCCAGCAGCTTTACTAGCATCGAAAACAAAAACATTCAGTACTTC. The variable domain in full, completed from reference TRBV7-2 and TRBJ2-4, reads GAGVSQSPSNKVTEKGKDVELRCDPISGHTALYWYRQSLGQGLEFLIYFQGNSAPDKSGLPSDRFSAERTGGSVSTLTIQRTQQEDSAVYLCASSFTSIENKNIQYFGAGTRLSVL.

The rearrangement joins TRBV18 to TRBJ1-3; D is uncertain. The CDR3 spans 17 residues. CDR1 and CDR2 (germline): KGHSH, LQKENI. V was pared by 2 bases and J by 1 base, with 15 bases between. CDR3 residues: CASSPMSPGQSGNTIYF. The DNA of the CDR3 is TGTGCCAGCTCACCAATGTCTCCAGGCCAGTCTGGAAACACCATATATTTT.

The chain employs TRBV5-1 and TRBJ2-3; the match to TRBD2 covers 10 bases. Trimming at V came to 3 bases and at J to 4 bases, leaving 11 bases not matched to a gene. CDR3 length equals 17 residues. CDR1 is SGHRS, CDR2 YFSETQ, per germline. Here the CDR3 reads CASSSPPMGLAPDTQYF. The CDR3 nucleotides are TGCGCCAGCAGCTCCCCGCCTATGGGACTAGCGCCAGATACGCAGTATTTT.

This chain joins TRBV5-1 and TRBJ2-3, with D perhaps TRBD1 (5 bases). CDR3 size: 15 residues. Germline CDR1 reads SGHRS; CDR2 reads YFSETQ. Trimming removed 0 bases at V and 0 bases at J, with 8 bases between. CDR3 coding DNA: TGCGCCAGCAGCTTGGATGGGGCTAGCACAGATACGCAGTATTTT. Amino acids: CASSLDGASTDTQYF.

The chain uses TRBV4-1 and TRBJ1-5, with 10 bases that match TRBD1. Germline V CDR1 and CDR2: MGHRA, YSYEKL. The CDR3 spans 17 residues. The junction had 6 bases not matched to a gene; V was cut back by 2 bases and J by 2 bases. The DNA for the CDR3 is TGCGCCAGCAGCCAACCATGGACAGGGGGTGGCAATCAGCCCCAGCATTTT. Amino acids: CASSQPWTGGGNQPQHF.